The T cell receptor (beta chain) described here comes from a study of shared clonotypes between healthy human individuals. Study-level background: Used for every donor were three CD4 naive, three CD4 memory, two CD8 naive and one CD8 memory plate. Study-wide points: Non-shared clonotypes had lower generation probabilities than clonotypes shared by all four sorted-subset donors. Estimated richness values were generally larger in naive subsets than in memory subsets.

About this clone: Its antigen is still unknown.

This CDR3 has 19 amino acids. V shed 3 bases and J 4 bases; nucleotides not matched to a gene: 15. Looked up from germline, CDR1 is LNHDA and CDR2 is SQIVND (reference sequence). Naive CD8 cells lacked CD45RO and underwent positive selection for CCR7, leaving out terminally differentiated effector memory CD45RA+ cells. The authors distributed each subset's genomic DNA evenly over several immunoSEQ plates. Assay: immunoSEQ multiplex PCR; the TCRdb copy retains only in-frame clones and omits some. The sample has approximately 840,000 clones, about 96% seen once. The rearrangement uses TRBV19 and TRBJ2-1; 10 nucleotides line up with TRBD2. The receptor was derived from a young man in good health. Material for sequencing was naive CD8+ T cells sorted from blood. The CDR3 is CASSIPVAGGLRIYNEQFF. The CDR3 nucleotides are TGTGCCAGTAGTATTCCTGTAGCGGGAGGCCTCAGAATATACAATGAGCAGTTCTTC. The full variable domain, in which reference TRBV19 and TRBJ2-1 provide the parts outside the CDR3, is DGGITQSPKYLFRKEGQNVTLSCEQNLNHDAMYWYRQDPGQGLRLIYYSQIVNDFQKGDIAEGYSVSREKKESFPLTVTSAQKNPTAFYLCASSIPVAGGLRIYNEQFFGPGTRLTVL.